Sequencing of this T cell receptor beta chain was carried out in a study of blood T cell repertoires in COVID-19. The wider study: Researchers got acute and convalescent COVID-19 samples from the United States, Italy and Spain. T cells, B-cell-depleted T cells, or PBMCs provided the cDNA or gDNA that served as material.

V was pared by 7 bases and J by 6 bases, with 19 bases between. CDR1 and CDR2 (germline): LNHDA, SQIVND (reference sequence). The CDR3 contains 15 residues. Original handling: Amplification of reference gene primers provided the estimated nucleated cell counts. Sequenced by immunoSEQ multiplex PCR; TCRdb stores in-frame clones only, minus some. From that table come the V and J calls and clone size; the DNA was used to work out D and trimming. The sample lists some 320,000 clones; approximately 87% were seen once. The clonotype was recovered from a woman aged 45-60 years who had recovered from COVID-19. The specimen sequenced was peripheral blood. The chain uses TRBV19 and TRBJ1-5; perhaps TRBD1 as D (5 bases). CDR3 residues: CASNRGTMVGQPQHF. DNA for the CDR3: TGTGCCAGTAACCGCGGGACCATGGTGGGTCAGCCCCAGCATTTT.